This TCR beta chain comes out of a study of identical twins. MiXCR was run by TCRdb on the 5' RACE reads, yielding one entry per CDR3 protein. The sample has 1,800,000 or so distinct CDR3 sequences; about 31% are singletons. This CDR3 has 14 residues. V lost 6 bases to trimming and J lost 7 bases, with 15 bases between them. The material sequenced was cord blood. The chain carries TRBV12-3 or TRBV12-4 and TRBJ2-2; D perhaps matches TRBD1 (6 bases). This receptor was taken from a newborn girl in good health. CDR3 in amino acids: CASSRSHRVGELFF. CDR3 nucleotide sequence: TGTGCCAGCAGCCGCTCCCACAGGGTCGGGGAGCTGTTTTTT.